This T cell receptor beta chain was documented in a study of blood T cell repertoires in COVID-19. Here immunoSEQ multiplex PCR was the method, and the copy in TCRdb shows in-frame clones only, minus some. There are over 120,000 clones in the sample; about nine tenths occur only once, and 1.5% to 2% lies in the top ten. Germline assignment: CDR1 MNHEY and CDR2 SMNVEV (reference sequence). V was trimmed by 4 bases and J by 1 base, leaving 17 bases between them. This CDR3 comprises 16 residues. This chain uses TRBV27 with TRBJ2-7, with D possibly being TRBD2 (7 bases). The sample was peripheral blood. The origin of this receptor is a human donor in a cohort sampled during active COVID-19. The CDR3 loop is CASSYRGRGLSYEQYF. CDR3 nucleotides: TGTGCCAGCAGTTACCGGGGCAGGGGACTATCCTACGAGCAGTACTTC.